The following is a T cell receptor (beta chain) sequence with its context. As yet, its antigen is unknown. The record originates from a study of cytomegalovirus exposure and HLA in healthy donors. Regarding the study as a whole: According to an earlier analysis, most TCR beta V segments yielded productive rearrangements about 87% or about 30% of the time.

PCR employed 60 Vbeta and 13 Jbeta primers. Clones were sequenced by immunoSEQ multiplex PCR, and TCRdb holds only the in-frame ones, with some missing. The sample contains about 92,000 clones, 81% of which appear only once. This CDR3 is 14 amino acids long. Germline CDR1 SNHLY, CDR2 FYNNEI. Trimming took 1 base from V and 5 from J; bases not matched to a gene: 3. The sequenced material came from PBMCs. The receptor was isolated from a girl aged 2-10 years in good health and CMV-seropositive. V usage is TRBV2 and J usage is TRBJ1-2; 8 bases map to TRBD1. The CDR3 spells CASSEGRTGYGYTF. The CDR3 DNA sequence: TGTGCCAGCAGTGAAGGGAGGACAGGGTATGGCTACACCTTC.